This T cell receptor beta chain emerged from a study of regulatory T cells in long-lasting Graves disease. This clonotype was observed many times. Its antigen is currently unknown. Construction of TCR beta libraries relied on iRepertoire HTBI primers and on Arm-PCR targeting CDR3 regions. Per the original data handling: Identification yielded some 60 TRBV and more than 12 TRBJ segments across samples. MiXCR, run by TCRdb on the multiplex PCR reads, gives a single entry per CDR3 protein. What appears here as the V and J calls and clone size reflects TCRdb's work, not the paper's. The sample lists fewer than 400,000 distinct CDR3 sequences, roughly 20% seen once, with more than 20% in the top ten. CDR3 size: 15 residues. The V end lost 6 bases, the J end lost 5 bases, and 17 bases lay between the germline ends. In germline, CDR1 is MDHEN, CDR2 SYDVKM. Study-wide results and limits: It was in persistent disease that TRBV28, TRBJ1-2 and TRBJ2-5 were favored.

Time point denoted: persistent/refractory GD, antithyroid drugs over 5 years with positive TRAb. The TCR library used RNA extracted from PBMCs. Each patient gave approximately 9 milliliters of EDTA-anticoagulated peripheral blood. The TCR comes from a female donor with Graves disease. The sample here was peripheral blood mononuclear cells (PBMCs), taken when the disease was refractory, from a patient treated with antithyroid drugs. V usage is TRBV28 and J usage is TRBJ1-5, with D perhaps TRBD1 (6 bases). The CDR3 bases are TGTGCCAGCAGCTTTCATGAAGGACAGCATCAGCCCCAGCATTTT. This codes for CASSFHEGQHQPQHF. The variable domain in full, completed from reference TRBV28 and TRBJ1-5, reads DVKVTQSSRYLVKRTGEKVFLECVQDMDHENMFWYRQDPGLGLRLIYFSYDVKMKEKGDIPEGYSVSREKKERFSLILESASTNQTSMYLCASSFHEGQHQPQHFGDGTRLSIL.